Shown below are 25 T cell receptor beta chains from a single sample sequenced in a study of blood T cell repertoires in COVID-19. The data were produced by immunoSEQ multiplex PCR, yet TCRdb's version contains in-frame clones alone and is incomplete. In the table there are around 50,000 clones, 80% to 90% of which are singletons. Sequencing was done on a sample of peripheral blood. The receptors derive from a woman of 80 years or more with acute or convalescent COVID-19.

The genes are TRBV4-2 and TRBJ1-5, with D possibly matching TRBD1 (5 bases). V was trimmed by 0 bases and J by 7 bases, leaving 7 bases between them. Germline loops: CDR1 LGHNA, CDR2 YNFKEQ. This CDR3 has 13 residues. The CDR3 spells CASSQDAGQPQHF. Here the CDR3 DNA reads TGTGCCAGCAGCCAAGATGCAGGGCAGCCCCAGCATTTT.

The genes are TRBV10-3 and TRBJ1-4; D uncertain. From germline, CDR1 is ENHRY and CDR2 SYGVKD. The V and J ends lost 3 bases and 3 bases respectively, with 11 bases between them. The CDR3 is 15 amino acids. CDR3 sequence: CAISEEAGANEKLFF. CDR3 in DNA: TGTGCCATCAGTGAAGAGGCCGGAGCTAATGAAAAACTGTTTTTT.

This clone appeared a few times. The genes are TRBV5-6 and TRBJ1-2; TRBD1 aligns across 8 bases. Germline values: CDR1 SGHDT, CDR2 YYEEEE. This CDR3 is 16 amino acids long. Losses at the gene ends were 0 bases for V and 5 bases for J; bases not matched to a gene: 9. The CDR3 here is CASSLGQGARLYGYTF. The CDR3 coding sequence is TGTGCCAGCAGCTTGGGGCAGGGGGCTCGCTTATATGGCTACACCTTC. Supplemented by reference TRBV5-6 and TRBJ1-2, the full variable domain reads DAGVTQSPTHLIKTRGQQVTLRCSPKSGHDTVSWYQQALGQGPQFIFQYYEEEERQRGNFPDRFSGHQFPNYSSELNVNALLLGDSALYLCASSLGQGARLYGYTFGSGTRLTVV.

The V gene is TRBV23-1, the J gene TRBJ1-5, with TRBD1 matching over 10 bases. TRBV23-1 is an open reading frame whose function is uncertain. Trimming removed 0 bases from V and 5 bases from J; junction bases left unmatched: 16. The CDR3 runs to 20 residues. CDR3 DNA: TGCGCCAGCAGTCAATCTGGGGACAGGGGAGAGCCGGGGGATGATCAGCCCCAGCATTTT. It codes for CASSQSGDRGEPGDDQPQHF.

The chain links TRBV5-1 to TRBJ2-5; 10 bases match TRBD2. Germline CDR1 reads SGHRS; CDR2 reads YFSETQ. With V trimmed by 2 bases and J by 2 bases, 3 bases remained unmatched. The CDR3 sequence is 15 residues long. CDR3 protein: CASSLTAGGQETQYF. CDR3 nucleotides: TGCGCCAGCAGCTTAACAGCGGGGGGGCAAGAGACCCAGTACTTC.

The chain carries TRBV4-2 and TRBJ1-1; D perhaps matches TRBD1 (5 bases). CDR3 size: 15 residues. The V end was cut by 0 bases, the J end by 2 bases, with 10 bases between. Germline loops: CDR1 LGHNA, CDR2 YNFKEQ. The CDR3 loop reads CASSQDSRGNTEAFF. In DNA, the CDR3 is TGTGCCAGCAGCCAAGACTCTAGGGGTAACACTGAAGCTTTCTTT.

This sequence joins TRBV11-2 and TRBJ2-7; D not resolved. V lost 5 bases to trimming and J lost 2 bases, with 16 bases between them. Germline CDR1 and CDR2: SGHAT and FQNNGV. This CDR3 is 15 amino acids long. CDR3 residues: CASSASPGAAYEQYF. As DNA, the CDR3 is TGTGCCAGCAGCGCGTCACCCGGAGCCGCCTACGAGCAGTACTTC.

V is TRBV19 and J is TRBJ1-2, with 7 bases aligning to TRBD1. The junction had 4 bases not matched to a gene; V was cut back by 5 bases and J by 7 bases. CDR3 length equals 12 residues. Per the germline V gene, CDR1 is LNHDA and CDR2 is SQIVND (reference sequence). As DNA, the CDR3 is TGTGCCAGTAGTCGACAGGGAGGTGGCTACACCTTC. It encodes CASSRQGGGYTF.

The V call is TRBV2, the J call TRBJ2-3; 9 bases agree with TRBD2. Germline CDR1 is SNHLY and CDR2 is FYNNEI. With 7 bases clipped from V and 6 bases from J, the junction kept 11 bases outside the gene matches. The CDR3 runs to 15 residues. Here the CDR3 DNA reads TGTGCCAGCAAGAAGGAGCGGGGGGTGTTTGATACGCAGTATTTT. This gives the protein CASKKERGVFDTQYF.

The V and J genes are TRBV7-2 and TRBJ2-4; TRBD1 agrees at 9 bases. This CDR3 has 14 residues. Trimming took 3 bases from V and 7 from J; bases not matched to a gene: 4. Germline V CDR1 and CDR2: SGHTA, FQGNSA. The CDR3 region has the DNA TGTGCCAGCAGCTTGGGACAGGGATATAACATTCAGTACTTC. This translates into CASSLGQGYNIQYF.

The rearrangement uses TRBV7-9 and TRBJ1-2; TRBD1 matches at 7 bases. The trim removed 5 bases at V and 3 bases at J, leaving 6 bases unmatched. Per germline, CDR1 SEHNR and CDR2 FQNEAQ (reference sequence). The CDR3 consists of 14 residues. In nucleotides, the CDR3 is TGTGCCAGCAGCCTACGACAGGGTGACTATGGCTACACCTTC. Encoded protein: CASSLRQGDYGYTF.

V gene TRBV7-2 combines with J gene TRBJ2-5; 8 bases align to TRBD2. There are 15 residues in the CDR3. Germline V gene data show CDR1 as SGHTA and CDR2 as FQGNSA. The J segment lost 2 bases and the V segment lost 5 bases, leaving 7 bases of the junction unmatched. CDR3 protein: CASSTWRGAQETQYF. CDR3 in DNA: TGTGCCAGCAGCACCTGGCGGGGGGCTCAAGAGACCCAGTACTTC.

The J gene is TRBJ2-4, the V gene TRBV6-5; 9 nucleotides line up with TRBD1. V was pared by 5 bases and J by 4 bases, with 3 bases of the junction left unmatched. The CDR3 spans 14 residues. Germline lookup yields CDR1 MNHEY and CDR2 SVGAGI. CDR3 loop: CASSKGQGKNIQYF. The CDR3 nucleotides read TGTGCCAGCAGTAAGGGACAGGGAAAAAACATTCAGTACTTC.

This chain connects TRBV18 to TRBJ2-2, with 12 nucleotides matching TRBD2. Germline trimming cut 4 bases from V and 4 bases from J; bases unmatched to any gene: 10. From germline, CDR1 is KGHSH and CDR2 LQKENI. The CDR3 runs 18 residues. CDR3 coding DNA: TGTGCCAGCTCACGACTAGCGGGGGCCACAACGGGCACCGGGGAGCTGTTTTTT. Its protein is CASSRLAGATTGTGELFF. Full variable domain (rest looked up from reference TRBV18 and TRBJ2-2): NAGVMQNPRHLVRRRGQEARLRCSPMKGHSHVYWYRQLPEEGLKFMVYLQKENIIDESGMPKERFSAEFPKEGPSILRIQQVVRGDSAAYFCASSRLAGATTGTGELFFGEGSRLTVL.

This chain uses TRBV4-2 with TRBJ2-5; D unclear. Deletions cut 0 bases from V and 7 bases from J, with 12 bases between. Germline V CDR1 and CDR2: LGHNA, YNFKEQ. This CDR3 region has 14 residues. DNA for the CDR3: TGTGCCAGCAGCCAAGATCAGGCAAGAACGACCCAGTACTTC. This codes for CASSQDQARTTQYF.

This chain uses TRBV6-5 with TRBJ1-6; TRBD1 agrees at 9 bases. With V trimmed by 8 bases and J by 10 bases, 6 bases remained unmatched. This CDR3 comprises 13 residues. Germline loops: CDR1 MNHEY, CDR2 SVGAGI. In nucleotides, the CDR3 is TGTGCCAGCTCCGGGACAGGGCCCTCACCCCTCCACTTT. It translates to CASSGTGPSPLHF.

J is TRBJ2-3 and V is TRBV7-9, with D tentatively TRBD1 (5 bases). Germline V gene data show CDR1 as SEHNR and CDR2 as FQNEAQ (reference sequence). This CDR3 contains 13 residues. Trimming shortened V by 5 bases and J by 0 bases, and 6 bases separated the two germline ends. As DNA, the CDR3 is TGTGCCAGCAGCCCAGGGAGCACAGATACGCAGTATTTT. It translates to CASSPGSTDTQYF.

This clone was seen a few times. The CDR3 protein is CASRGQGAEWGYTF. The CDR3 nucleotides are TGTGCCAGCAGAGGACAGGGGGCGGAGTGGGGCTACACCTTC. This sequence joins TRBV25-1 and TRBJ1-2, with 11 bases matching TRBD1. The CDR3 is 14 residues long. Losses at the gene ends were 6 bases for V and 8 bases for J; bases not matched to a gene: 8. From germline, CDR1 is MGHDK and CDR2 SYGVNS.

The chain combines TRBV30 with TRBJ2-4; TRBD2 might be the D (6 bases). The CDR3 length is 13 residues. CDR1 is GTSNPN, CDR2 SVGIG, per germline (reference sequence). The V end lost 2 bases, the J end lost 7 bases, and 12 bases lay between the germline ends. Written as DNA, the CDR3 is TGTGCCTGGAGTTCCCGTGGGGGGAACATTCAGTACTTC. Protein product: CAWSSRGGNIQYF.

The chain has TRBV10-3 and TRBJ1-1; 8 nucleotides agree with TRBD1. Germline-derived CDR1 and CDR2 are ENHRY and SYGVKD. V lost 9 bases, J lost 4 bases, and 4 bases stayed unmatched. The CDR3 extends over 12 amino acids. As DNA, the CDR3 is TGTGCCATAAAAACAGGGGGCACTGAAGCTTTCTTT. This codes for CAIKTGGTEAFF.

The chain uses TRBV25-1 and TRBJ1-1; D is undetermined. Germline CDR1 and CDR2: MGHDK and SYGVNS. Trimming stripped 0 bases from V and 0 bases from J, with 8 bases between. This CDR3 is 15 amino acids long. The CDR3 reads CASSEYRGLNTEAFF. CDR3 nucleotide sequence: TGTGCCAGCAGTGAATATCGCGGATTGAACACTGAAGCTTTCTTT. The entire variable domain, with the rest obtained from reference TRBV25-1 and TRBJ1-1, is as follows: EADIYQTPRYLVIGTGKKITLECSQTMGHDKMYWYQQDPGMELHLIHYSYGVNSTEKGDLSSESTVSRIRTEHFPLTLESARPSHTSQYLCASSEYRGLNTEAFFGQGTRLTVV.

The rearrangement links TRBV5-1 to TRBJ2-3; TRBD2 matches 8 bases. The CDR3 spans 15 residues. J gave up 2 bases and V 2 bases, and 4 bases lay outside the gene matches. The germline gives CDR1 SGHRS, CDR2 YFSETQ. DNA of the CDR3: TGCGCCAGCAGCTTTAACGGGGGGGCCACAGATACGCAGTATTTT. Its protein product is CASSFNGGATDTQYF.

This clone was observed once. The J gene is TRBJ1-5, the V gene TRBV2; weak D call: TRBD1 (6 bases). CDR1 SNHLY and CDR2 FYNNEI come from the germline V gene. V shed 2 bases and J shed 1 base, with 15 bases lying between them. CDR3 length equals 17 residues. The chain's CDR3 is CASSETPWGPSNQPQHF. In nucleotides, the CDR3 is TGTGCCAGCAGTGAAACCCCGTGGGGGCCAAGCAATCAGCCCCAGCATTTT.

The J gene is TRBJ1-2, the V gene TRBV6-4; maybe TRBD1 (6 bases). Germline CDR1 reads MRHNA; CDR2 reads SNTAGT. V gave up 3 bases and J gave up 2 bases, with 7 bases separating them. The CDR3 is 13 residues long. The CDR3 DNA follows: TGTGCCAGCAGTGAGGGGGCGAACTATGGCTACACCTTC. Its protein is CASSEGANYGYTF.

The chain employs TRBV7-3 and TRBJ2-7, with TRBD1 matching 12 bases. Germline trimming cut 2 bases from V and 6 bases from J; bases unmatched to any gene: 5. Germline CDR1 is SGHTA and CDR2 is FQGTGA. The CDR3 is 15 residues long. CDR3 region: CASSLGGQGASEQYF. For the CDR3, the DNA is TGTGCCAGCAGCTTAGGGGGACAGGGGGCGAGCGAGCAGTACTTC.